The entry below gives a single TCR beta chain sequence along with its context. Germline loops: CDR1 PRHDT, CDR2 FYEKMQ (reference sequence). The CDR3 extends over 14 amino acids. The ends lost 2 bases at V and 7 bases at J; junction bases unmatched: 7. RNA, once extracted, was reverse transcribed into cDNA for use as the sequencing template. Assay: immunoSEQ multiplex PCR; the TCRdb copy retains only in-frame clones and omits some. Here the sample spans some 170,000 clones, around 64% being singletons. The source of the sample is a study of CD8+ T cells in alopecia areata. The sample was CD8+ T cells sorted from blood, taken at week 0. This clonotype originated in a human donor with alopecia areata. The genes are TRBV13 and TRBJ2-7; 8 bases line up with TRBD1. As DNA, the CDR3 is TGTGCCAGCAGCTTAAGTCAGGGGGCGGAGGAGCAGTACTTC. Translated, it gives CASSLSQGAEEQYF.